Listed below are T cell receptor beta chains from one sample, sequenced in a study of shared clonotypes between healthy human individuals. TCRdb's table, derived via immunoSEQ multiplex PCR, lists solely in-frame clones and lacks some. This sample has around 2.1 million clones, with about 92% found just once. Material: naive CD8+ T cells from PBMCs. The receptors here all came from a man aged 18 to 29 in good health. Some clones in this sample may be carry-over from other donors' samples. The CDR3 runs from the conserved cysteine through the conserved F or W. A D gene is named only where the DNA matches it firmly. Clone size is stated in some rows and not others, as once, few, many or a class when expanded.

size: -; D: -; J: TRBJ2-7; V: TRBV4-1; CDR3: CASSLMARGKSYEQYF; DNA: TGCGCCAGCAGCCTTATGGCCCGCGGGAAATCCTACGAGCAGTACTTC
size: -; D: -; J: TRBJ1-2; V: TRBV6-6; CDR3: CASSYSAGRANYGYTF; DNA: TGTGCCAGCAGTTACTCGGCAGGGCGGGCTAACTATGGCTACACCTTC
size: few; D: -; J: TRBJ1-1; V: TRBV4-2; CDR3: CASSQDLGPMNTEAFF; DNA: TGTGCCAGCAGCCAAGATCTAGGACCTATGAACACTGAAGCTTTCTTT
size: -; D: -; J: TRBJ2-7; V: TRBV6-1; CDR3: CASSEGQGWEQYF; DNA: TGTGCCAGCAGTGAAGGCCAGGGCTGGGAGCAGTACTTC
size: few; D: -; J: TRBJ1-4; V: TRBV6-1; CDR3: CASRGETNEKLFF; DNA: TGTGCCAGCAGGGGGGAGACTAATGAAAAACTGTTTTTT
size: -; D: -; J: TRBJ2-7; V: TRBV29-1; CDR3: CSVGGGSVYEQYF; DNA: TGCAGCGTAGGGGGCGGGAGTGTATACGAGCAGTACTTC
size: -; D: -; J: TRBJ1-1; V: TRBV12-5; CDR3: CASGLANTGAFF; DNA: TGTGCTAGTGGTTTGGCTAACACCGGAGCTTTCTTT
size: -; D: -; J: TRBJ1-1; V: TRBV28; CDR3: CASSLLRENTEAFF; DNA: TGTGCCAGCAGTTTACTTCGTGAGAACACTGAAGCTTTCTTT
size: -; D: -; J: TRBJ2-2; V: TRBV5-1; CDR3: CASSLDFLLNTGELFF; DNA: TGCGCCAGCAGCTTGGATTTTCTCCTCAACACCGGGGAGCTGTTTTTT
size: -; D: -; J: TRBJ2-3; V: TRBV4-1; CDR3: CASSRRVVAPADTQYF; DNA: TGCGCCAGCAGCCGGAGGGTGGTAGCGCCCGCAGATACGCAGTATTTT
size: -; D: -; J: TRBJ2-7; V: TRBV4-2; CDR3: CASSQEATGESYEQYF; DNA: TGTGCCAGCAGCCAAGAGGCAACTGGTGAGTCCTACGAGCAGTACTTC
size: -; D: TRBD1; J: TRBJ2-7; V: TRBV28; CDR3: CASKQGMEEQYF; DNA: TGTGCCAGCAAACAGGGGATGGAGGAGCAGTACTTC
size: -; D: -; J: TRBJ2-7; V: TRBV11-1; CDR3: CASSLGASSYEQYF; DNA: TGTGCCAGCAGCTTAGGGGCCAGCTCCTACGAGCAGTACTTC
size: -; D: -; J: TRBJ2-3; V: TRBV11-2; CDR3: CASSLWVQEGDTQYF; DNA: TGTGCCAGCAGCTTATGGGTCCAGGAGGGGGATACGCAGTATTTT
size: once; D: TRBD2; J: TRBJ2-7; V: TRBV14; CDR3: CASSQVPTSGSSYEQYF; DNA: TGTGCCAGCAGCCAAGTTCCCACTAGCGGGAGCTCCTACGAGCAGTACTTC
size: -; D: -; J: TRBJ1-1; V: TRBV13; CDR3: CASSLLGLGDTEAFF; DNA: TGTGCCAGCAGCTTGCTGGGCTTGGGGGACACTGAAGCTTTCTTT
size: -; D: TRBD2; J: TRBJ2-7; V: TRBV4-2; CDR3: CASSQGWLAAYEQYF; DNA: TGTGCCAGCAGCCAAGGGTGGCTAGCGGCCTACGAGCAGTACTTC
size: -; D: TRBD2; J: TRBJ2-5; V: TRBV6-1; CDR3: CASSRTSGSLETQYF; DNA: TGTGCCAGCAGCCGAACTAGCGGGAGTTTGGAGACCCAGTACTTC
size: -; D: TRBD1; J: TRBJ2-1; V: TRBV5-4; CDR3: CASSFTDRGPIYNEQFF; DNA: TGTGCCAGCAGCTTTACGGACAGGGGGCCAATCTACAATGAGCAGTTCTTC
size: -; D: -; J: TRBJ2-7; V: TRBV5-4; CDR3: CASSFSTLTGAEQYF; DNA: TGTGCCAGCAGTTTTTCCACCCTGACAGGAGCCGAGCAGTACTTC
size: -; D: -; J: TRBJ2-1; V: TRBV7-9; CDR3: CASSLLGPYNEQFF; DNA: TGTGCCAGCAGCTTACTCGGGCCCTACAATGAGCAGTTCTTC
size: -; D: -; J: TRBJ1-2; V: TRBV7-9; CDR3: CASSSDHGYTF; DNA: TGTGCCAGCAGCTCAGATCATGGCTACACCTTC
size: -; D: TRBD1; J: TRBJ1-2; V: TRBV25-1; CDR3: CASSVRPGQAREEGYTF; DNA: TGTGCCAGCAGTGTCAGACCGGGACAGGCGAGGGAGGAGGGCTACACCTTC
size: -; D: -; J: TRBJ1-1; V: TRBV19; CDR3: CASSIGIGDTEAFF; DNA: TGTGCCAGTAGTATCGGGATTGGGGACACTGAAGCTTTCTTT
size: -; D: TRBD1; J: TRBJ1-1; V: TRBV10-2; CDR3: CASSGSTGGTEAFF; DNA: TGCGCCAGCAGTGGATCGACAGGGGGCACTGAAGCTTTCTTT
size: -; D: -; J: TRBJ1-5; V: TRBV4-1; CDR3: CASSQEGAGTLVYSNQPQHF; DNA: TGCGCCAGCAGCCAAGAAGGGGCAGGGACATTGGTCTATAGCAATCAGCCCCAGCATTTT
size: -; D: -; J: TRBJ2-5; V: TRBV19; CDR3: CASSTRDGRGETQYF; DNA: TGTGCCAGTAGTACCCGGGACGGGCGAGGAGAGACCCAGTACTTC
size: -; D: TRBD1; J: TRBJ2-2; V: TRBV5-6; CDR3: CATQGTENTGELFF; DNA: TGTGCCACCCAGGGGACAGAGAACACCGGGGAGCTGTTTTTT
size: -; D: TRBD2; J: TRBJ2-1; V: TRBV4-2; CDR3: CASGNPGLEIHEQFF; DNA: TGTGCCAGCGGGAATCCGGGACTAGAAATTCATGAGCAGTTCTTC
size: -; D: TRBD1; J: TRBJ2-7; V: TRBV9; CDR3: CASSAGQGWNEQYF; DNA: TGTGCCAGCAGCGCAGGACAGGGCTGGAACGAGCAGTACTTC
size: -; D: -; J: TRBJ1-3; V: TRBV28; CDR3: CASSLSSGNTIYF; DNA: TGTGCCAGCAGTTTATCTTCTGGAAACACCATATATTTT
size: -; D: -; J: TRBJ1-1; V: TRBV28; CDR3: CASSFTGSVTEAFF; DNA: TGTGCCAGCAGCTTCACAGGGTCAGTCACTGAAGCTTTCTTT
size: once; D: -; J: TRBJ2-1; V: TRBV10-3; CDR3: CAHRGGNEQFF; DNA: TGTGCCCATAGGGGTGGCAATGAGCAGTTCTTC
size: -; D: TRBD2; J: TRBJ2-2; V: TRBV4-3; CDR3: CASSQDPRAREGRLTGELFF; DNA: TGCGCCAGCAGCCAAGATCCACGGGCGCGGGAGGGCCGTCTCACCGGGGAGCTGTTTTTT
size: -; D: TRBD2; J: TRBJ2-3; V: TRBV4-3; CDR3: CASSHLGGLAEADTQYF; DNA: TGCGCCAGCAGCCACTTAGGGGGACTAGCGGAGGCAGATACGCAGTATTTT
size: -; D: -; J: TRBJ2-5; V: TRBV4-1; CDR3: CASSQVGRRETQYF; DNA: TGCGCCAGCAGCCAAGTCGGTAGAAGAGAGACCCAGTACTTC
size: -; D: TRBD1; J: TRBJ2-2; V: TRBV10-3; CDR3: CAIRGTGFNTGELFF; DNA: TGTGCCATCAGGGGGACAGGGTTTAACACCGGGGAGCTGTTTTTT
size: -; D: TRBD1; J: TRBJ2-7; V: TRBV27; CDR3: CASSYRTGGGYEQYF; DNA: TGTGCCAGCAGTTACCGGACAGGGGGCGGTTACGAGCAGTACTTC
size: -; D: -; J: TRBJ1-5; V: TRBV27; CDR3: CASSYGWNQPQHF; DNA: TGTGCCAGCAGTTATGGGTGGAATCAGCCCCAGCATTTT
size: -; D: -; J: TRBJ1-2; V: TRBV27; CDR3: CASGPSGALYGYTF; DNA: TGTGCCAGCGGACCCTCGGGGGCCCTCTATGGCTACACCTTC
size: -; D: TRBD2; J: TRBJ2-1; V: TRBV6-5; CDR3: CATLSSGSIYEQFF; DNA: TGTGCCACCCTGTCTAGCGGGAGTATCTATGAGCAGTTCTTC
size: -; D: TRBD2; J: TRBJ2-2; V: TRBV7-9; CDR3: CASSTGLAGELFF; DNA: TGTGCCAGCAGCACCGGACTAGCCGGGGAGCTGTTTTTT
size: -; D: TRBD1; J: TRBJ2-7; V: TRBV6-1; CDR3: CASIRDSSYEQYF; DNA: TGTGCCAGCATCCGGGACAGCTCCTACGAGCAGTACTTC
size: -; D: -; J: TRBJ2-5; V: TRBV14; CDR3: CASSQRFLRGQETQYF; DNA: TGTGCCAGCAGCCAGCGATTTTTGAGGGGCCAAGAGACCCAGTACTTC
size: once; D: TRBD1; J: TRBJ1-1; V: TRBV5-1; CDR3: CASSLDVRGVLPEAFF; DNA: TGCGCCAGCAGCTTGGATGTCAGGGGGGTTCTGCCTGAAGCTTTCTTT